This T cell receptor (beta chain) was profiled in a study of blood T cell repertoires in COVID-19 (dated by TCRdb to the early 2020s). At the level of the whole study: The collaborator samples originated in the United States, Italy and Spain and spanned the acute and convalescent phases of COVID-19. The prospective study material was composed of cDNA or gDNA derived from T cells, B-cell-depleted T cells, or PBMCs. Deeply sampled blood TCRbeta repertoires from subjects exposed to, actively infected with, or recovered from COVID-19 were included in the dataset. The repertoires were released in a freely available public database meant as a resource for research on the immune response to SARS-CoV-2. The samples were drawn from two sources: the first 160 participants of the ongoing ImmuneRACE study, and about 1,300 subjects contributed by 6 global collaborators. Sample metadata almost always included a de-identified subject ID, COVID-19 status, age in years and sex. Where HLA class I and class II types were available, the types were taken from metadata supplied by the sample provider, not from assay-based typing.

Of note for this clone: The target of this receptor is not known. No per-base quality is available; no much larger clone lies one base away.

At one collaborating source in Seattle, patients were enrolled during active infection and were followed longitudinally through the course of disease. Whole blood was collected in K2EDTA tubes by collaborating institutions according to the institutions' own protocols. For TCRbeta analysis, collaborators shipped samples in one of three forms: frozen whole blood, isolated PBMCs, or DNA extracted from either of those sample types. General findings and caveats noted by the study authors: The amount of clinical and demographic metadata varied by source and participant and was provided uncurated.

Trimming removed 4 bases from V and 4 bases from J; the gene matches leave 8 bases unexplained. The germline V gene encodes CDR1 SGHTS and CDR2 YDEGEE. The cysteine opens and the phenylalanine closes a CDR3 of 14 amino acids. CDR3 DNA is the only sequence kept; it has 42 bases, read in frame from the first base. TCRbeta CDR3 regions were amplified from genomic DNA using the immunoSEQ Assay, a bias-controlled multiplex PCR. Under the source paper's analysis protocol: Within the assay, amplification of reference gene primers was used to estimate how many nucleated cells each sample contained. Sequence reads were collapsed and filtered to measure the absolute abundance of every unique TCRbeta CDR3 rearrangement. For each sample, productive Simpson clonality was calculated as the square root of Simpson's diversity index over productive rearrangements. TCRdb's version of the immuneACCESS table is confined to in-frame rearrangements and falls short of the full clone set. An unresolved V gene accounts for under half of the shortfall where checked; the remainder is of unknown origin. V, J and clone size are those of that table, while D and trimming were read from the DNA. The sample has around 50,000 clones on record, about 83% of them singletons. The ten top clones hold approximately 6% of the sample.

The receptor chain draws on TRBV5-8 and TRBJ2-7; TRBD1 matches 7 bases in the middle. The clonotype comes from a woman aged 55-70 years with COVID-19, enrolled during active disease. Material: peripheral blood. The CDR3 region: CASSVGQVGYEQYF. The nucleotides read TGTGCCAGCAGCGTTGGACAGGTCGGTTACGAGCAGTACTTC.